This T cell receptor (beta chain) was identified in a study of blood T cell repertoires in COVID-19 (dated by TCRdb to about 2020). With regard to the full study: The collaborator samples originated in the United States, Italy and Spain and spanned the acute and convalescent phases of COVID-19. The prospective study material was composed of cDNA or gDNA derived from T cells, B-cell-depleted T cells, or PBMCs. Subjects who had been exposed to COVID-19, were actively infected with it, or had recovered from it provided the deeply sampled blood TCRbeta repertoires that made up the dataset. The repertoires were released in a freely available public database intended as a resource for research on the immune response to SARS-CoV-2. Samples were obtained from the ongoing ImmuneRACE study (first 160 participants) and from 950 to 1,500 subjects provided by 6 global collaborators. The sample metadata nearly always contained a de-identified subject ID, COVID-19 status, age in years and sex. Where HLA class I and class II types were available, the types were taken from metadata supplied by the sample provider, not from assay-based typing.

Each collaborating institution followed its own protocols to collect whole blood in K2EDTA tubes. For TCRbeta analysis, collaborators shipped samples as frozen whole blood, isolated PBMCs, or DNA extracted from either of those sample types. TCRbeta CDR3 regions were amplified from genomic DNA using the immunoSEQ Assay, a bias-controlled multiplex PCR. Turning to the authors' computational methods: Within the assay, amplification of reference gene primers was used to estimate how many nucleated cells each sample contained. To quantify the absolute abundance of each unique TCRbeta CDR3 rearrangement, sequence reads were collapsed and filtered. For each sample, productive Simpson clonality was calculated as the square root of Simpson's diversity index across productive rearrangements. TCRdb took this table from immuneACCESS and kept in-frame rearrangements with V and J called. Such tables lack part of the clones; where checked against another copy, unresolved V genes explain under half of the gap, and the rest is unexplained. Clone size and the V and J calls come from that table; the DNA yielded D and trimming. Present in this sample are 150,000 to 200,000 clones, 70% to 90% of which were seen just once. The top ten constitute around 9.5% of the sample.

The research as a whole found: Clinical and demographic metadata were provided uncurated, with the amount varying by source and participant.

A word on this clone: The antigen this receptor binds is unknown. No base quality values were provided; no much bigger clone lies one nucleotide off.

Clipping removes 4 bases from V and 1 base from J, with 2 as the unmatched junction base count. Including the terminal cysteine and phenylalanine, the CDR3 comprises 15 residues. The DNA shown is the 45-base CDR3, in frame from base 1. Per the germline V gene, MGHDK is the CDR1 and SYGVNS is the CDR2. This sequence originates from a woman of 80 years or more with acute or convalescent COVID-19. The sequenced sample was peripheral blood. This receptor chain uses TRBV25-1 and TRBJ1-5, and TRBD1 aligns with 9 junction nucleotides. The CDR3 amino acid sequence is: CASSGDRESNQPQHF. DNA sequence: TGTGCCAGCAGTGGGGACAGGGAAAGCAATCAGCCCCAGCATTTT.